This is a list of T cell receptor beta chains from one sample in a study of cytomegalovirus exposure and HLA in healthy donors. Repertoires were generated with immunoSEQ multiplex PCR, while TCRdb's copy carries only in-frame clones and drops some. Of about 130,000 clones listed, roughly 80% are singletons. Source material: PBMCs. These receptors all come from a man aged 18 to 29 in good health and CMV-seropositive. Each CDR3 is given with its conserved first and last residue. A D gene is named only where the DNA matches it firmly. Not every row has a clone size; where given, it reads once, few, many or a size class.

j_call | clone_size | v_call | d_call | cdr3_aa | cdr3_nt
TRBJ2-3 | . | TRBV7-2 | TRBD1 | CASRDRVNTQYF | TGTGCCAGCAGAGACAGGGTGAATACGCAGTATTTT
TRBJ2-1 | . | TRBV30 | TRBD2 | CALEAGGTVRNNEQFF | TGTGCCCTGGAGGCGGGGGGCACAGTGAGGAACAATGAGCAGTTCTTC
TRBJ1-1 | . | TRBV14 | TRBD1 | CASSHNTDRWNTEAFF | TGTGCCAGCAGCCACAATACGGACAGGTGGAACACTGAAGCTTTCTTT
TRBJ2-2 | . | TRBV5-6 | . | CASSLGGNTGELFF | TGTGCCAGCAGCTTGGGCGGGAACACCGGGGAGCTGTTTTTT
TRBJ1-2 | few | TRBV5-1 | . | CASSFESIYYGYTF | TGCGCCAGCAGCTTTGAGTCGATTTACTATGGCTACACCTTC
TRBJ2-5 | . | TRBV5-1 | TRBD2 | CASSLAERGGRETQYF | TGCGCCAGCAGCTTGGCCGAGCGGGGGGGCCGGGAGACCCAGTACTTC
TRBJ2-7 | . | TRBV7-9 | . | CASSFPGSYEQYF | TGTGCCAGCAGCTTTCCGGGCTCCTACGAGCAGTACTTC
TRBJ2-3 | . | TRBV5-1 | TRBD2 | CASRSGLITDTQYF | TGCGCCAGCAGGTCGGGACTAATCACAGATACGCAGTATTTT
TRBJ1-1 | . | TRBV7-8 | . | CASRRGDTEAFF | TGTGCCAGCAGACGGGGAGATACTGAAGCTTTCTTT
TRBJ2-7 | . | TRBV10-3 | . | CAISEAGQGYEQYF | TGTGCCATCAGTGAGGCCGGGCAGGGGTACGAGCAGTACTTC
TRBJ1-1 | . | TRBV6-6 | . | CASSRGSRDTEAFF | TGTGCCAGCAGTAGAGGAAGCAGGGACACTGAAGCTTTCTTT
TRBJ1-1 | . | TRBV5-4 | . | CASSLERELEAFF | TGTGCCAGCAGCTTGGAGCGGGAACTCGAAGCTTTCTTT
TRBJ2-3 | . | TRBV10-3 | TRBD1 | CAIHGDRGTDTQYF | TGTGCCATACATGGGGACAGGGGGACAGATACGCAGTATTTT